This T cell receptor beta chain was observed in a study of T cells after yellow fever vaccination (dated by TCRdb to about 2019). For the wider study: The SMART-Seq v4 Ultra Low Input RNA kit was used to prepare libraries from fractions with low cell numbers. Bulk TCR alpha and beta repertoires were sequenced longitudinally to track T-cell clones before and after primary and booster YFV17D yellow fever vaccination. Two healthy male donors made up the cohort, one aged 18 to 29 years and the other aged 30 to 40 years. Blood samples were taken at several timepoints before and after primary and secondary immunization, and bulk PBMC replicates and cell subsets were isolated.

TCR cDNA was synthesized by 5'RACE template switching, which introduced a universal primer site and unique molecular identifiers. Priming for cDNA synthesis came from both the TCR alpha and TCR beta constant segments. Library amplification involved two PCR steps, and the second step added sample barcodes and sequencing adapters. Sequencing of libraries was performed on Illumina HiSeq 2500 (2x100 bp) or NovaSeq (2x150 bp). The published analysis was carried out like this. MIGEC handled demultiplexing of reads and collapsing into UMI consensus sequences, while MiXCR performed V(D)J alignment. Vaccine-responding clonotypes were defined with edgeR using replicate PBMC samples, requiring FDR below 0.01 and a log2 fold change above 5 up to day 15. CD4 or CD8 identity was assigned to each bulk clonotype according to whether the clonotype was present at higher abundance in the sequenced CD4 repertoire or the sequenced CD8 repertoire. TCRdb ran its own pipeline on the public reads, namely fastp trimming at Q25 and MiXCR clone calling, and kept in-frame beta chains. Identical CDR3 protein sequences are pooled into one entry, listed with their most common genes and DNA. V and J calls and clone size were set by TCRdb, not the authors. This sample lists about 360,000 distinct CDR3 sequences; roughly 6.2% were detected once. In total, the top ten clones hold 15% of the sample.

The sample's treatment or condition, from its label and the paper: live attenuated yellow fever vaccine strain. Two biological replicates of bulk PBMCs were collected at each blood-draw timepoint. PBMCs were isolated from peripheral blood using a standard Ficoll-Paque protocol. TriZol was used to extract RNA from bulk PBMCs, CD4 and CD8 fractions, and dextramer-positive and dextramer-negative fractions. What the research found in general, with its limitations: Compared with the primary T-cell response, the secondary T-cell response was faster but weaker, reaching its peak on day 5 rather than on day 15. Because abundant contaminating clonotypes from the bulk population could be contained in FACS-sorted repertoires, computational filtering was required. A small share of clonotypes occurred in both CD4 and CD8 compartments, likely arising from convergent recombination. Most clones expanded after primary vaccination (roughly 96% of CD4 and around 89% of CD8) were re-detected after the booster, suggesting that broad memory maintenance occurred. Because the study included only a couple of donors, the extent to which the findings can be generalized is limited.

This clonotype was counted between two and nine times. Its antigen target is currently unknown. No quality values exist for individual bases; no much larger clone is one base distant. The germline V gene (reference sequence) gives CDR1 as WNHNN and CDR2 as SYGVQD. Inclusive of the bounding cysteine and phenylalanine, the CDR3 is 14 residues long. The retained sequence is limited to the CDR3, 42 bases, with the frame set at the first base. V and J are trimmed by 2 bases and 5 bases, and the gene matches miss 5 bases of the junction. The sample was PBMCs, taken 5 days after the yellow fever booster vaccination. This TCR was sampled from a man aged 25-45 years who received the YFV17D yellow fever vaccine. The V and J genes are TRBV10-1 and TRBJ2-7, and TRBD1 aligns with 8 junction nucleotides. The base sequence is TGCGCCAGCAGTGAGGGCCAGGGGGCGGACGAGCAGTACTTC. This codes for CASSEGQGADEQYF.